The next 17 T cell receptor beta chains were all read from a single sample in a study of cytomegalovirus exposure and HLA in healthy donors. The PCR contained 60 Vbeta and 13 Jbeta primers. Sequenced by immunoSEQ multiplex PCR; TCRdb stores in-frame clones only, minus some. The top ten clones hold around 0.33% of a sample with fewer than 300,000 clones, about four fifths of them seen once. The sequenced sample consisted of PBMCs. These receptors came from a girl aged 2 to 10 in good health and CMV-seronegative.

This chain joins TRBV19 and TRBJ2-3; 10 bases fit TRBD2. V lost 6 bases to trimming and J lost 1 base; unmatched junction nucleotides: 4. Germline V gene data show CDR1 as LNHDA and CDR2 as SQIVND (reference sequence). This CDR3 contains 15 residues. The CDR3 loop reads CASSPSGGRTDTQYF. The CDR3 nucleotides are TGTGCCAGTAGCCCTAGCGGGGGCCGCACAGATACGCAGTATTTT.

This clone was counted between two and nine times. The chain links TRBV29-1 to TRBJ1-1; 8 positions match TRBD1. This CDR3 spans 12 amino acids. Unmatched junction bases numbered 5, after V lost 7 bases and J lost 4 bases. Germline lookup yields CDR1 SQVTM and CDR2 ANQGSEA. The CDR3 DNA reads as TGCAGCGCTGGACAGGGAAGCACTGAAGCTTTCTTT. As protein: CSAGQGSTEAFF. Combining the CDR3 with reference TRBV29-1 and TRBJ1-1 gives the whole variable domain SAVISQKPSRDICQRGTSLTIQCQVDSQVTMMFWYRQQPGQSLTLIATANQGSEATYESGFVIDKFPISRPNLTFSTLTVSNMSPEDSSIYLCSAGQGSTEAFFGQGTRLTVV.

This clone has a handful of counts. This chain joins TRBV7-9 and TRBJ1-2; D remains unclear. Germline V gene lookup returns CDR1 SEHNR and CDR2 FQNEAQ (reference sequence). Trimming cost V 5 bases and J 6 bases, with 10 bases left between them. The CDR3 length is 12 residues. The CDR3 coding sequence is TGTGCCAGCAGCCCTAGCCCGGATGGCTACACCTTC. It yields the protein CASSPSPDGYTF.

The chain uses TRBV5-4 and TRBJ2-7, with D tentatively TRBD1 (6 bases). The CDR3 covers 13 residues. From germline, CDR1 is SGHNT and CDR2 YYREEE (reference sequence). V was shortened by 0 bases and J by 6 bases, with 10 bases between the two germline ends. The CDR3 DNA sequence: TGTGCCAGCAGCTTGGACTGGGGGCTCGAGCAGTACTTC. It is translated as CASSLDWGLEQYF.

The chain employs TRBV5-1 and TRBJ2-2; tentative D call: TRBD1 (6 bases). The length of the CDR3 is 14 residues. The germline CDR1 and CDR2 sequences are SGHRS and YFSETQ. Between the trimmed V and J ends, which lost 4 bases and 6 bases, there was a span of 13 bases. The CDR3 region is CASSPTWGPGELFF. Written as DNA, the CDR3 is TGCGCCAGCAGCCCGACCTGGGGGCCCGGGGAGCTGTTTTTT.

The chain is built from TRBV6-5 and TRBJ2-1; TRBD2 aligns across 8 bases. Trimming took 4 bases from V and 6 from J; bases not matched to a gene: 2. This CDR3 is built from 13 residues. Germline values: CDR1 MNHEY, CDR2 SVGAGI. Here the CDR3 DNA reads TGTGCCAGCAGTTCGGGACTAGGCAATGAGCAGTTCTTC. Protein sequence: CASSSGLGNEQFF.

The chain combines TRBV4-2 with TRBJ1-3, with TRBD1 matching over 10 bases. The length of the CDR3 is 16 residues. The germline V gene encodes CDR1 LGHNA and CDR2 YNFKEQ. V was clipped by 0 bases and J by 2 bases; unmatched bases: 1. The CDR3 sequence: CASSQETGGTGNTIYF. The CDR3 coding sequence is TGTGCCAGCAGCCAAGAGACAGGGGGCACTGGAAACACCATATATTTT.

V is TRBV18 and J is TRBJ1-2; D unclear. The V end lost 2 bases, the J end lost 3 bases, and 10 bases lay between the germline ends. CDR1 and CDR2 from the germline V gene are KGHSH and LQKENI. This CDR3 comprises 14 residues. The CDR3: CASSPSGDDYGYTF. The CDR3 DNA reads TGTGCCAGCTCACCATCCGGAGACGACTATGGCTACACCTTC.

The CDR3 DNA follows: TGTGCCAGCAGCTTGATCGTTTCCTACGAGCAGTACTTC. Translating gives CASSLIVSYEQYF. This rearrangement joins TRBV5-6 to TRBJ2-5; no definite D call. The DNA end is more similar to TRBJ2-7, so the J call may be wrong. Germline V lookup: CDR1 SGHDT, CDR2 YYEEEE. This CDR3 region has 13 residues.

The genes are TRBV5-4 and TRBJ2-1, with a tentative D call TRBD1 (5 bases). The germline V gene has CDR1 SGHNT and CDR2 YYREEE (reference sequence). This CDR3 contains 13 residues. The ends were cut back, 1 base at V and 4 bases at J, with 6 bases in the middle. This CDR3 is CASSLQGYNEQFF. As DNA, the CDR3 is TGTGCCAGCAGCTTGCAGGGATACAATGAGCAGTTCTTC.

V is TRBV11-2 and J is TRBJ1-3; D is unclear. Germline assignment: CDR1 SGHAT and CDR2 FQNNGV. The CDR3 consists of 15 residues. Trimming cost V 0 bases and J 4 bases, with 10 bases left between them. The CDR3 protein is CASSLEDKWGNTIYF. For the CDR3, the DNA is TGTGCCAGCAGCTTAGAAGACAAATGGGGAAACACCATATATTTT. Drawing the rest from reference TRBV11-2 and TRBJ1-3, the complete variable domain is EAGVAQSPRYKIIEKRQSVAFWCNPISGHATLYWYQQILGQGPKLLIQFQNNGVVDDSQLPKDRFSAERLKGVDSTLKIQPAKLEDSAVYLCASSLEDKWGNTIYFGEGSWLTVV.

V gene TRBV30 combines with J gene TRBJ1-4, with 7 bases aligning to TRBD1. The CDR3 covers 14 residues. Germline lookup yields CDR1 GTSNPN and CDR2 SVGIG (reference sequence). V was pared by 5 bases and J by 4 bases, with 7 bases of the junction left unmatched. CDR3 protein: CAWWRQGNNEKLFF. The DNA for the CDR3 is TGTGCCTGGTGGCGACAGGGTAATAATGAAAAACTGTTTTTT.

The J gene is TRBJ2-1, the V gene TRBV6-4, with D maybe TRBD2 (6 bases). This CDR3 region has 13 residues. Trimming took off 4 bases at V and 8 bases at J, with 12 bases between the two ends. Per germline, CDR1 MRHNA and CDR2 SNTAGT. The chain's CDR3 is CASSAGPGDEQFF. CDR3 nucleotide sequence: TGTGCCAGCAGTGCGGGCCCGGGGGATGAGCAGTTCTTC.

This chain connects TRBV30 to TRBJ2-5, with TRBD2 matching over 12 bases. The CDR3 length is 20 residues. Germline values: CDR1 GTSNPN, CDR2 SVGIG (reference sequence). V was pared by 3 bases and J by 5 bases, with 22 bases of the junction left unmatched. CDR3 in DNA: TGTGCCTGGAGACCATACCCCTGGACTAGCGGGAACACAATCGACGAGACCCAGTACTTC. Protein product: CAWRPYPWTSGNTIDETQYF.

The CDR3 is CASSLIGDSNYGYTF. The CDR3 region has the DNA TGTGCCAGCAGCTTAATTGGGGACAGTAACTATGGCTACACCTTC. This chain links TRBV7-3 with TRBJ1-2; 7 bases agree with TRBD1. Per the germline V gene, CDR1 is SGHTA and CDR2 is FQGTGA. This CDR3 has 15 residues. V was clipped by 1 base and J by 1 base; unmatched bases: 3.

The rearrangement joins TRBV18 to TRBJ2-7; 7 bases map to TRBD2. Germline V CDR1 and CDR2: KGHSH, LQKENI. The CDR3 consists of 14 residues. The ends lost 6 bases at V and 2 bases at J; junction bases unmatched: 7. CDR3 DNA sequence: TGTGCCAGCTCCCCGGGACTATCCACCTACGAGCAGTACTTC. Amino acids: CASSPGLSTYEQYF.

This chain links TRBV4-1 with TRBJ2-5; weak D call: TRBD2 (7 bases). The CDR3 has 17 amino acids. V lost 0 bases, J lost 2 bases, and 16 bases lay in between. Germline assignment: CDR1 MGHRA and CDR2 YSYEKL. The CDR3 sequence: CASSQEVWGGTQETQYF. CDR3 DNA: TGCGCCAGCAGCCAAGAGGTTTGGGGGGGGACACAAGAGACCCAGTACTTC.